This section outlines one T cell receptor beta chain sequence together with its context. Authors' analysis steps: Amplification from reference gene primers served as the basis for estimated nucleated cell counts. Clones were read by immunoSEQ multiplex PCR, and TCRdb kept only the in-frame ones, dropping some. D and trimming come from the DNA, and the V and J calls and clone size come from that table. The data show some 150,000 clones, 70% to 90% seen once. V lost 3 bases, J lost 11 bases, and 13 bases stayed unmatched. The CDR3 is 14 residues long. Germline V gene data show CDR1 as GTSNPN and CDR2 as SVGIG (reference sequence). This sample was taken from a study of blood T cell repertoires in COVID-19. Study context: The United States, Italy and Spain provided the acute and convalescent COVID-19 samples. Sources were T cells, B-cell-depleted T cells, or PBMCs; the material itself was cDNA or gDNA.

Sequencing was done on a sample of peripheral blood. The sequence was obtained from a woman in her seventies with acute or convalescent COVID-19. The chain links TRBV30 to TRBJ1-1; 9 bases match TRBD1. CDR3 region: CAWRVPGTGTKAFF. For the CDR3, the DNA is TGTGCCTGGAGGGTCCCCGGGACAGGGACGAAGGCTTTCTTT.